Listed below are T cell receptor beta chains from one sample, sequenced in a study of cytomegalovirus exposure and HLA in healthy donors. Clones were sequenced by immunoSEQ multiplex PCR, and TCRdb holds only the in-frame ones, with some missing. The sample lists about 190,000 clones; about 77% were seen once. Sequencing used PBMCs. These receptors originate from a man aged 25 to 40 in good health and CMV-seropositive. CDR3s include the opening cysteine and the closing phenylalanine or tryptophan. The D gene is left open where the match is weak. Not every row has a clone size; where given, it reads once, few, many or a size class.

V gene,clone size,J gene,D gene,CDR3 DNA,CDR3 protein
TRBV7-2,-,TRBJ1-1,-,TGTGCCAGCAGCTCACAGTGGAACACTGAAGCTTTCTTT,CASSSQWNTEAFF
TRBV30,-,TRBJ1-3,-,TGTGCCTGGAAGCAGGGTGGAGGAAACACCATATATTTT,CAWKQGGGNTIYF
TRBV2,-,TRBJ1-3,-,TGTGCCAGCGCCGAGGGCTCTGGAAACACCATATATTTT,CASAEGSGNTIYF
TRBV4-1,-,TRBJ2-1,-,TGCGCCAGCAGCCACTCGCAGGGGTCCGCCTACAATGAGCAGTTCTTC,CASSHSQGSAYNEQFF
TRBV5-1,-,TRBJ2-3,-,TGCGCCAGCAGCTTGGGGCAGGGGTGGGGAGATACGCAGTATTTT,CASSLGQGWGDTQYF
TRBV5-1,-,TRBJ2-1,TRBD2,TGCGCCAGCAGCTGGGCGGGGGGAAACTACAATGAGCAGTTCTTC,CASSWAGGNYNEQFF
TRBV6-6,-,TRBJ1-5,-,TGTGCCAGCAGTTACCCCAGGGTGGAAGCCCAGCATTTT,CASSYPRVEAQHF
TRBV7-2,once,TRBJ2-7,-,TGTGCCAGCAGCTTATGGCAGGGGAGCGCCTACGAGCAGTACTTC,CASSLWQGSAYEQYF
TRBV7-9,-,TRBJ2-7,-,TGTGCCAGCAGCTTAGGGGGCGCAAGGAACGAGCAGTACTTC,CASSLGGARNEQYF
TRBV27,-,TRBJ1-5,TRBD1,TGTGCCAGCAGTTCTGACAGGGGAAATCAGCCCCAGCATTTT,CASSSDRGNQPQHF
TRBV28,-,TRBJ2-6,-,TGTGCCAGCAGTTTAGGAACAGGGAAGGGGGGGGTTGGGGCCAACGTCCTGACTTTC,CASSLGTGKGGVGANVLTF
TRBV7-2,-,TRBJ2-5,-,TGTGCCAGCAGCTTAGGGGGCGTAGAGACCCAGTACTTC,CASSLGGVETQYF
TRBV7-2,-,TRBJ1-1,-,TGTGCCAGCAGCATCCCGGGTGAAGCTTTCTTT,CASSIPGEAFF
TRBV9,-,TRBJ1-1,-,TGTGCCAGCAGCGTAGGCGGACAGATTAACACTGAAGCTTTCTTT,CASSVGGQINTEAFF
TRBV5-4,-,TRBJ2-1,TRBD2,TGTGCCAGCAGCATGGGGACTAGCGGAAATTACAATGAGCAGTTCTTC,CASSMGTSGNYNEQFF
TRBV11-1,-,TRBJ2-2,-,TGTGCCAGCAGCTTACACGGGGAGCTGTTTTTT,CASSLHGELFF
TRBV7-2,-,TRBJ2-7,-,TGTGCCAGCAGCTCCCGGGACACCTTCTACGAGCAGTACTTC,CASSSRDTFYEQYF